This passage covers 25 T cell receptor beta chains from one sample sequenced in a study of CD8 T cells in Susac syndrome. A quantity of roughly 0.5 to 1 ug RNA underwent reverse transcription using random hexamers. TCRdb reanalysed the immunoSEQ multiplex PCR reads using MiXCR and keeps one entry per CDR3 protein. The sample yields over 100,000 distinct CDR3 sequences, roughly 95% seen once. Sequencing was performed on CD4+ T cells from PBMCs. Receptor source: a human donor in good health.

This clonotype came up a few times. This rearrangement joins TRBV7-3 to TRBJ2-2; TRBD1 aligns across 9 bases. Germline V gene data show CDR1 as SGHTA and CDR2 as FQGTGA. Losses at the gene ends were 5 bases for V and 0 bases for J; bases not matched to a gene: 1. The CDR3 consists of 15 residues. CDR3 loop: CASSRDRANTGELFF. DNA of the CDR3: TGTGCCAGCAGCCGGGACAGGGCGAACACCGGGGAGCTGTTTTTT. The variable domain in full, completed from reference TRBV7-3 and TRBJ2-2, reads GAGVSQTPSNKVTEKGKYVELRCDPISGHTALYWYRQSLGQGPEFLIYFQGTGAADDSGLPNDRFFAVRPEGSVSTLKIQRTERGDSAVYLCASSRDRANTGELFFGEGSRLTVL.

The chain links TRBV7-2 to TRBJ1-1; D gene uncertain. Germline CDR1 SGHTA, CDR2 FQGNSA. This CDR3 has 14 amino acids. Deletions cut 1 base from V and 1 base from J, with 7 bases between. The CDR3 reads CASSLVPANTEAFF. CDR3 nucleotides: TGTGCCAGCAGCTTAGTCCCGGCGAACACTGAAGCTTTCTTT. The complete variable domain, with remaining parts taken from reference TRBV7-2 and TRBJ1-1, reads GAGVSQSPSNKVTEKGKDVELRCDPISGHTALYWYRQSLGQGLEFLIYFQGNSAPDKSGLPSDRFSAERTGGSVSTLTIQRTQQEDSAVYLCASSLVPANTEAFFGQGTRLTVV.

This clonotype has just one count. The rearrangement uses TRBV3-1 and TRBJ1-1, with 7 bases identical to TRBD1. Per germline, CDR1 LGHDT and CDR2 YNNKEL (reference sequence). The CDR3 covers 11 residues. V lost 7 bases, J lost 11 bases, and 7 bases stayed unmatched. The CDR3 loop reads CASTQGVGAFF. The CDR3 coding sequence is TGTGCCAGCACTCAGGGGGTTGGGGCTTTCTTT.

This clonotype appeared a few times. This chain connects TRBV3-1 to TRBJ2-5; unclear D gene. CDR1 is LGHDT and CDR2 is YNNKEL in the germline V gene (reference sequence). The CDR3 totals 15 residues. The V end was cut by 0 bases, the J end by 1 base, with 9 bases between. The CDR3 coding sequence is TGTGCCAGCAGCCAAGATCCGGGCTTCCAAGAGACCCAGTACTTC. As protein: CASSQDPGFQETQYF.

The J gene is TRBJ1-6, the V gene TRBV20-1, with 7 bases that match TRBD1. Looked up from germline, CDR1 is DFQATT and CDR2 is SNEGSKA (reference sequence). V lost 4 bases and J lost 6; bases outside the gene matches: 12. The CDR3 extends over 16 amino acids. CDR3 sequence: CSAKGGGSSSNSPLHF. As DNA, the CDR3 is TGCAGTGCTAAAGGGGGCGGGTCGTCGAGTAATTCACCCCTCCACTTT.

The chain joins TRBV9 to TRBJ1-4, with D tentatively TRBD1 (5 bases). CDR3 length: 15 amino acids. CDR1 and CDR2 (germline): SGDLS, YYNGEE. Trimming left V 3 bases short and J 4 bases short, with 13 bases between. Written as DNA, the CDR3 is TGTGCCAGCAGCGAGAGGGGACGGGTTAATGAAAAACTGTTTTTT. Translated: CASSERGRVNEKLFF.

V and J are TRBV2 and TRBJ2-6; 7 bases are shared with TRBD2. V shed 8 bases and J 0 bases; nucleotides not matched to a gene: 4. The CDR3 covers 15 residues. Looked up from germline, CDR1 is SNHLY and CDR2 is FYNNEI. The CDR3 bases are TGTGCCAGCGGCGGGGGTAACTCTGGGGCCAACGTCCTGACTTTC. The encoded protein is CASGGGNSGANVLTF.

The chain is built from TRBV18 and TRBJ2-2, with D perhaps matching TRBD1 (6 bases). In germline, CDR1 is KGHSH, CDR2 LQKENI. The germline V and J ends were trimmed by 0 bases and 4 bases, with 12 bases remaining between them. This CDR3 has 16 amino acids. CDR3 nucleotides: TGTGCCAGCTCACCACCGAAACCAGGGGTCACCGGGGAGCTGTTTTTT. Translation gives CASSPPKPGVTGELFF.

The chain couples TRBV4-2 to TRBJ2-1; D tentatively fits TRBD1 or TRBD2 (5 bases each). This CDR3 comprises 16 residues. In germline, CDR1 is LGHNA, CDR2 YNFKEQ. Trimming stripped 0 bases from V and 0 bases from J, with 9 bases between. CDR3 loop: CASSQDVGVSYNEQFF. The CDR3 DNA sequence: TGTGCCAGCAGCCAAGATGTGGGGGTCTCCTACAATGAGCAGTTCTTC.

This clonotype was seen only once. The rearrangement uses TRBV25-1 and TRBJ2-4; D possibly matches TRBD1 or TRBD2 (6 bases each). Per germline, CDR1 MGHDK and CDR2 SYGVNS. The CDR3 has 15 amino acids. The germline V and J ends were trimmed by 3 bases and 2 bases, with 11 bases remaining between them. The CDR3 sequence is CASSEGGATKNIQYF. CDR3 nucleotide sequence: TGTGCCAGCAGTGAGGGGGGCGCGACCAAAAACATTCAGTACTTC.

The genes are TRBV6-6 and TRBJ1-1; D possibly corresponds to TRBD1 (6 bases). The CDR3 length is 15 residues. Between the trimmed V and J ends, which lost 2 bases and 0 bases, there was a span of 10 bases. Germline CDR1 reads MNHNY; CDR2 reads SVGAGI (reference sequence). CDR3 residues: CASSYPGQVNTEAFF. The CDR3 bases are TGTGCCAGCAGTTACCCGGGACAAGTGAACACTGAAGCTTTCTTT.

This sequence joins TRBV5-1 and TRBJ2-7; D is possibly TRBD1 (5 bases). Per germline, CDR1 SGHRS and CDR2 YFSETQ. This CDR3 is built from 15 residues. V dropped 0 bases and J dropped 6 bases, with 16 bases sitting between them. The CDR3: CASSLGQSEVTEQYF. The CDR3 nucleotides read TGCGCCAGCAGCTTGGGACAGAGCGAAGTCACCGAGCAGTACTTC.

The genes are TRBV29-1 and TRBJ1-1, with D perhaps TRBD1 (6 bases). V was shortened by 1 base and J by 6 bases, with 15 bases between the two germline ends. Germline CDR1 reads SQVTM; CDR2 reads ANQGSEA. The CDR3 is 14 residues long. The CDR3 nucleotides read TGCAGCGTTGAAGTCTCCCCGGGGGCATCTGAAGCTTTCTTT. Translated, it gives CSVEVSPGASEAFF.

This chain connects TRBV15 to TRBJ2-5; D perhaps matches TRBD2 (7 bases). The CDR3 is 14 amino acids. Germline values: CDR1 LNHNV, CDR2 YYDKDF (reference sequence). V gave up 3 bases and J gave up 4 bases, with 12 bases separating them. CDR3 DNA: TGTGCCACCAGCAGCGGGGGAGGGGGAGAGACCCAGTACTTC. Translated, it gives CATSSGGGGETQYF. The full variable domain, completed using reference TRBV15 and TRBJ2-5, is DAMVIQNPRYQVTQFGKPVTLSCSQTLNHNVMYWYQQKSSQAPKLLFHYYDKDFNNEADTPDNFQSRRPNTSFCFLDIRSPGLGDTAMYLCATSSGGGGETQYFGPGTRLLVL.

The chain recombines TRBV7-2 with TRBJ1-3; D not certain. The CDR3 runs 17 residues. The V end lost 1 base, the J end lost 7 bases, and 20 bases lay between the germline ends. Germline V lookup: CDR1 SGHTA, CDR2 FQGNSA. CDR3 sequence reads: CASSLVATSQALNTIYF. The DNA for the CDR3 is TGTGCCAGCAGCTTAGTGGCGACCAGTCAGGCCCTGAACACCATATATTTT.

Here the CDR3 DNA reads TGCGCCAGCAGCTTGGATACAGCCCGAGGGACGGGGGAGCTGTTTTTT. Translation: CASSLDTARGTGELFF. The V and J genes are TRBV5-1 and TRBJ2-2, with D perhaps TRBD1 or TRBD2 (5 bases each). Germline CDR1 and CDR2: SGHRS and YFSETQ. With 0 bases removed from V and 8 bases from J, the gap between germline ends came to 17 bases. The CDR3 length is 16 residues.

The chain joins TRBV3-1 to TRBJ2-7; TRBD2 matches at 8 bases. Germline assignment: CDR1 LGHDT and CDR2 YNNKEL (reference sequence). The V and J ends lost 1 base and 3 bases, in that order; junction bases with no gene match: 8. The CDR3 loop spans 16 amino acids. The CDR3 DNA follows: TGTGCCAGCAGCCAAGGGGTTCTAGCGGGCCTCTACGAGCAGTACTTC. It yields the protein CASSQGVLAGLYEQYF.

The V gene is TRBV19, the J gene TRBJ2-5; 8 bases match TRBD1. Germline values: CDR1 LNHDA, CDR2 SQIVND (reference sequence). CDR3 size: 14 residues. The V and J ends lost 3 bases and 3 bases, in that order; junction bases with no gene match: 3. The CDR3: CASSIGQGKETQYF. The DNA of the CDR3 is TGTGCCAGTAGTATCGGACAGGGAAAAGAGACCCAGTACTTC.

V is TRBV27 and J is TRBJ2-1; 7 bases are a match to TRBD1. The V gene end was trimmed by 7 bases and the J gene end by 7 bases; junction bases not matched to a gene: 13. CDR1 is MNHEY, CDR2 SMNVEV, per germline (reference sequence). This CDR3 is 15 amino acids long. CDR3 sequence reads: CASTTGDRVSNEQFF. Here the CDR3 DNA reads TGTGCCAGCACCACTGGCGACAGGGTGTCGAATGAGCAGTTCTTC.

CDR3 in DNA: TGTGCCAGCAGCTTAGTAGGACTTCTAGGGGAGGGCACAGATACGCAGTATTTT. Amino acid sequence: CASSLVGLLGEGTDTQYF. This chain uses TRBV7-2 with TRBJ2-3, with TRBD2 as a possible D gene (6 bases). V dropped 1 base and J dropped 1 base, with 18 bases sitting between them. The CDR3 totals 18 residues. Germline values: CDR1 SGHTA, CDR2 FQGNSA.

The rearrangement joins TRBV15 to TRBJ2-7; no reliable D call. This CDR3 is 15 amino acids long. Germline CDR1 and CDR2: LNHNV and YYDKDF (reference sequence). The V and J ends lost 5 bases and 3 bases respectively, with 17 bases between them. The CDR3 DNA is TGTGCCACCAGCCTCGGGCGAAGTAGTGTCTACGAGCAGTACTTC. Encoded protein: CATSLGRSSVYEQYF.

The rearrangement links TRBV28 to TRBJ2-1; TRBD2 is a possible D gene (6 bases). The CDR3 is 13 residues long. Germline CDR1 MDHEN, CDR2 SYDVKM. The ends were cut back, 7 bases at V and 4 bases at J, with 11 bases in the middle. The CDR3 DNA reads TGTGCCAGCATCCCCGGGGGTTACAATGAGCAGTTCTTC. The encoded protein is CASIPGGYNEQFF.

The V and J genes are TRBV12-3 or TRBV12-4 and TRBJ2-7, with D perhaps given as TRBD1 or TRBD2 (6 bases each). The CDR3 consists of 14 residues. The V gene lost 5 bases and the J gene lost 4 bases, with 15 bases spanning the gap. The DNA for the CDR3 is TGTGCCAGCAGTACGCACGGGGGCGGGTACGAGCAGTACTTC. It yields the protein CASSTHGGGYEQYF.

The chain recombines TRBV18 with TRBJ1-4, with D unclear. CDR1 and CDR2 (germline): KGHSH, LQKENI. The CDR3 spans 13 residues. Trimming removed 1 base at V and 5 bases at J, with 5 bases between. CDR3 sequence (DNA): TGTGCCAGCTCACCACAGTCGAATGAAAAACTGTTTTTT. This sequence encodes CASSPQSNEKLFF.

The chain uses TRBV6-5 and TRBJ2-7, with D possibly matching TRBD2 (5 bases). V lost 7 bases and J 7 bases, leaving 17 bases between the germline ends. Germline loops: CDR1 MNHEY, CDR2 SVGAGI. The CDR3 covers 13 residues. CDR3 loop: CASTSTTRGEQYF. In DNA form, the CDR3 reads TGTGCCAGCACCTCGACCACCCGAGGGGAGCAGTACTTC.